This entry concerns a single T cell receptor beta chain. The data derive from a study of blood T cell repertoires in COVID-19. CDR3 length: 18 residues. Germline values: CDR1 LNHDA, CDR2 SQIVND (reference sequence). Trimming took 5 bases from V and 0 from J; bases not matched to a gene: 10. Generated by immunoSEQ multiplex PCR, the TCRdb table keeps only in-frame clones and is missing some. The sample has 200,000 to 250,000 clones, around 90% seen once. The sequenced sample was PBMCs or T cells enriched from blood (not recorded which). The sequence was collected from a man aged 45-60 years who had been exposed to COVID-19. This rearrangement joins TRBV19 to TRBJ2-6; 7 bases match TRBD1. DNA of the CDR3: TGTGCCAGTAGTCCGCGACAGGGAGTGAGCTCTGGGGCCAACGTCCTGACTTTC. Translated: CASSPRQGVSSGANVLTF.